Below, 21 T cell receptor beta chains from the same sample are listed, as sequenced in a study of blood T cell repertoires in COVID-19. Sequenced by immunoSEQ multiplex PCR; TCRdb stores in-frame clones only, minus some. Seen here are fewer than 400,000 clones, over 75% observed once, and the top ten hold about 4.6%. The specimen sequenced was PBMCs or T cells enriched from blood (not recorded which). The receptor set was obtained from a young man who had recovered from COVID-19.

This rearrangement joins TRBV14 to TRBJ2-1; TRBD2 agrees at 10 bases. Per the germline V gene, CDR1 is SGHDN and CDR2 is FVKESK. The CDR3 contains 15 residues. V lost 4 bases, J lost 2 bases, and 2 bases stayed unmatched. The CDR3 spells CASSPLAGAYNEQFF. The CDR3 nucleotides are TGTGCCAGCAGCCCCCTAGCGGGAGCCTACAATGAGCAGTTCTTC. The whole variable domain, remainder taken from reference TRBV14 and TRBJ2-1, is EAGVTQFPSHSVIEKGQTVTLRCDPISGHDNLYWYRRVMGKEIKFLLHFVKESKQDESGMPNNRFLAERTGGTYSTLKVQPAELEDSGVYFCASSPLAGAYNEQFFGPGTRLTVL.

The genes are TRBV3-1 (or the pseudogene TRBV3-2) and TRBJ2-5; TRBD2 matches 12 bases. This CDR3 contains 17 residues. Trimming took 1 base from V and 2 from J; bases not matched to a gene: 5. Germline-derived CDR1 and CDR2 are LGHDT and YNNKEL (reference sequence). In DNA, the CDR3 is TGTGCCAGCAGCCAAGGTAGACTAGCGGGGGTACAAGAGACCCAGTACTTC. This codes for CASSQGRLAGVQETQYF.

V is TRBV5-1 and J is TRBJ2-1; 8 nucleotides line up with TRBD2. The CDR3 spans 19 residues. V lost 0 bases to trimming and J lost 4 bases; unmatched junction nucleotides: 15. CDR1 is SGHRS, CDR2 YFSETQ, per germline. The CDR3 sequence: CASSLGWGAPASGYNEQFF. CDR3 DNA: TGCGCCAGCAGCTTGGGCTGGGGGGCTCCGGCTAGCGGGTACAATGAGCAGTTCTTC.

This clone has a single count. V and J are TRBV19 and TRBJ2-2; TRBD2 matches 11 bases. There are 17 residues in the CDR3. V trimming: 6 bases; J trimming: 5 bases; junction bases outside the gene matches: 11. Germline values: CDR1 LNHDA, CDR2 SQIVND (reference sequence). The CDR3: CASSLAGGSLGTGELFF. CDR3 nucleotide sequence: TGTGCCAGTAGCTTAGCGGGAGGGTCCCTGGGGACCGGGGAGCTGTTTTTT.

The V gene is TRBV6-1, the J gene TRBJ1-5; D is unresolved. This CDR3 has 15 amino acids. The ends were cut back, 0 bases at V and 7 bases at J, with 13 bases in the middle. Germline assignment: CDR1 MNHNS and CDR2 SASEGT. The CDR3 loop reads CASSEAGVGGQPQHF. DNA of the CDR3: TGTGCCAGCAGTGAAGCCGGCGTCGGAGGGCAGCCCCAGCATTTT.

CDR3 coding DNA: TGTGCCAGCAGCTTAGAAGGCAGGGGGCTAATGGAGAGGTACAATGAGCAGTTCTTC. This gives the protein CASSLEGRGLMERYNEQFF. V usage is TRBV13 and J usage is TRBJ2-1; 8 bases fit TRBD1. CDR3 length: 19 amino acids. With V trimmed by 1 base and J by 4 bases, 15 bases remained unmatched. In germline, CDR1 is PRHDT, CDR2 FYEKMQ (reference sequence).

The rearrangement links TRBV9 to TRBJ2-6; 8 bases fit TRBD1. This CDR3 contains 17 residues. CDR1 and CDR2 (germline): SGDLS, YYNGEE. J was trimmed by 2 bases and V by 4 bases; bases with no gene match: 8. CDR3 bases: TGTGCCAGCAGCCCAGGTCAGGGGGCCGCTGGGGCCAACGTCCTGACTTTC. Translation: CASSPGQGAAGANVLTF.

CDR3 coding DNA: TGTGCCAGCAGCTCCGCACTAGCGGGGGGCCAAGAGACCCAGTACTTC. Protein sequence: CASSSALAGGQETQYF. J is TRBJ2-5 and V is TRBV5-4, with TRBD2 identical over 12 bases. V was pared by 3 bases and J by 1 base, with 4 bases of the junction left unmatched. The CDR3 runs 16 residues. CDR1 and CDR2 from the germline V gene are SGHNT and YYREEE (reference sequence).

This CDR3 is CASSVEVSGRWSYNEQFF. The DNA of the CDR3 is TGTGCCAGCAGCGTAGAGGTTAGCGGGAGATGGTCCTACAATGAGCAGTTCTTC. This rearrangement joins TRBV9 to TRBJ2-1; 9 bases are a match to TRBD2. Looked up from germline, CDR1 is SGDLS and CDR2 is YYNGEE. V was clipped by 0 bases and J by 1 base; unmatched bases: 8. The CDR3 loop spans 18 amino acids.

The rearrangement uses TRBV14 and TRBJ2-5; TRBD1 matches at 7 bases. Per germline, CDR1 SGHDN and CDR2 FVKESK. The CDR3 loop spans 17 amino acids. V shed 2 bases and J 5 bases; nucleotides not matched to a gene: 14. DNA for the CDR3: TGTGCCAGCAGCCAATTGGTTGGCGCAGGGGGTCGGGAGACCCAGTACTTC. It codes for CASSQLVGAGGRETQYF.

This clone has only a few counts. The chain joins TRBV6-5 to TRBJ2-5; TRBD1 matches 11 bases. The J segment lost 7 bases and the V segment lost 2 bases, leaving 3 bases of the junction unmatched. The CDR3 extends over 14 amino acids. Germline V CDR1 and CDR2: MNHEY, SVGAGI. In DNA form, the CDR3 reads TGTGCCAGCAGTTACGGGACAGGGGGTGGGACCCAGTACTTC. Its protein is CASSYGTGGGTQYF.

The V call is TRBV28, the J call TRBJ1-2, with 7 bases lining up with TRBD1. The CDR3 extends over 14 amino acids. V gave up 3 bases and J gave up 8 bases; unmatched junction bases: 9. CDR1 and CDR2 from the germline V gene are MDHEN and SYDVKM. As DNA, the CDR3 is TGTGCCAGCAGTTTGTTTGACAGGGCTGGGGGCTACACCTTC. Encoded protein: CASSLFDRAGGYTF.

The chain couples TRBV5-1 to TRBJ1-2; 10 bases are a match to TRBD1. The CDR3 runs to 14 residues. Germline assignment: CDR1 SGHRS and CDR2 YFSETQ. The J segment lost 3 bases and the V segment lost 5 bases, leaving 4 bases of the junction unmatched. The CDR3 DNA reads as TGCGCCAGCAGAGCGGACAGGGGGGACTATGGCTACACCTTC. Amino acids: CASRADRGDYGYTF.

The V and J genes are TRBV3-1 (or the pseudogene TRBV3-2) and TRBJ1-2; D not certain. Trimming took off 1 base at V and 8 bases at J, with 5 bases between the two ends. The germline gives CDR1 LGHDT, CDR2 YNNKEL (reference sequence). This CDR3 spans 11 amino acids. Written as DNA, the CDR3 is TGTGCCAGCAGCCAAGCCACAGGCTACACCTTC. It encodes CASSQATGYTF.

V usage is TRBV24-1 and J usage is TRBJ1-1; possible D gene TRBD1, 5 bases. The V gene's germline CDR1 is KGHDR and CDR2 SFDVKD. This CDR3 comprises 14 residues. V was pared by 5 bases and J by 0 bases, with 9 bases between. The DNA for the CDR3 is TGTGCCACCAGTGGGCGGGGCATGAACACTGAAGCTTTCTTT. It is translated as CATSGRGMNTEAFF.

In this sample, this clone turned up once. This chain uses TRBV2 with TRBJ1-4; D is ambiguous. V lost 1 base and J 7 bases, leaving 13 bases between the germline ends. CDR3 length: 15 residues. CDR1 and CDR2 from the germline V gene are SNHLY and FYNNEI. The DNA for the CDR3 is TGTGCCAGCAGTGAAGAGGCGGCCCGGGGTGAAAAACTGTTTTTT. It translates to CASSEEAARGEKLFF.

The chain combines TRBV7-2 with TRBJ1-6, with 8 bases matching TRBD1. This CDR3 region has 16 residues. Unmatched junction bases numbered 11, after V lost 5 bases and J lost 8 bases. Germline CDR1 reads SGHTA; CDR2 reads FQGNSA. CDR3 nucleotide sequence: TGTGCCAGCAGCGACACCTGGACAGGGAGGCATTCACCCCTCCACTTT. Its translation: CASSDTWTGRHSPLHF.

This chain joins TRBV2 and TRBJ1-1; D unclear. With 4 bases removed from V and 3 bases from J, the gap between germline ends came to 12 bases. CDR1 is SNHLY and CDR2 is FYNNEI in the germline V gene. The CDR3 is 14 residues long. CDR3 in DNA: TGTGCCAGCAGTGTATCCCCCGGGGACACTGAAGCTTTCTTT. Encoded protein: CASSVSPGDTEAFF.

The chain carries TRBV3-1 (or the pseudogene TRBV3-2) and TRBJ2-7, with 7 positions matching TRBD1. Per the germline V gene, CDR1 is LGHDT and CDR2 is YNNKEL (reference sequence). V was clipped by 5 bases and J by 2 bases; unmatched bases: 6. This CDR3 region has 14 residues. The DNA of the CDR3 is TGTGCCAGCAGCAAAGGGGACAGAGCCTACGAGCAGTACTTC. Its protein product is CASSKGDRAYEQYF.

The chain is built from TRBV11-2 and TRBJ2-3; D remains ambiguous. The germline V gene has CDR1 SGHAT and CDR2 FQNNGV. The CDR3 covers 17 residues. V shed 1 base and J shed 4 bases, with 18 bases lying between them. In DNA form, the CDR3 reads TGTGCCAGCAGCTTAGGAGTGTTAAGAGATCCCGCAGATACGCAGTATTTT. This gives the protein CASSLGVLRDPADTQYF.

The chain joins TRBV11-2 to TRBJ1-3, with no clear D. V lost 2 bases and J lost 3, with 5 bases in between. Germline V gives CDR1 SGHAT, CDR2 FQNNGV. There are 13 residues in the CDR3. In DNA form, the CDR3 reads TGTGCCAGCAGCTTAAACAGTGGAAACACCATATATTTT. It is translated as CASSLNSGNTIYF.